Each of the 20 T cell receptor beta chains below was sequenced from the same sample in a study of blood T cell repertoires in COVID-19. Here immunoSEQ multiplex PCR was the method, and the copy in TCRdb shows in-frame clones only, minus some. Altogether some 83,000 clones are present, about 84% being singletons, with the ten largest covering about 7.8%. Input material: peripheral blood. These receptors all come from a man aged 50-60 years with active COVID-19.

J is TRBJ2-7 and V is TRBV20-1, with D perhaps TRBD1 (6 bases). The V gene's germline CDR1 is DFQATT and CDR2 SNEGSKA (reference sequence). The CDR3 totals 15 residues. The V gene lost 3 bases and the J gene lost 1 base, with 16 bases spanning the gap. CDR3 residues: CSASLGARASYEQYF. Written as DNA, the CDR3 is TGCAGTGCTAGTTTGGGGGCGCGAGCTTCCTACGAGCAGTACTTC.

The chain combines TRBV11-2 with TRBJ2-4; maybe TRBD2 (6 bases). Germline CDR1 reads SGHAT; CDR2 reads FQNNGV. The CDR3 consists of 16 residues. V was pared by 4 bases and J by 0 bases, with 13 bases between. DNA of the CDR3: TGTGCCAGCAGCTCTTTCCGGGACTTAGCCAAAAACATTCAGTACTTC. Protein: CASSSFRDLAKNIQYF.

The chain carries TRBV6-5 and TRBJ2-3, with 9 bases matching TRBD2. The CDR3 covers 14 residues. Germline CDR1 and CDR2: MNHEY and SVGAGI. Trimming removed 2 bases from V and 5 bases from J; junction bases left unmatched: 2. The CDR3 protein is CASSYISGGDTQYF. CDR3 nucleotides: TGTGCCAGCAGTTACATTAGCGGGGGAGATACGCAGTATTTT.

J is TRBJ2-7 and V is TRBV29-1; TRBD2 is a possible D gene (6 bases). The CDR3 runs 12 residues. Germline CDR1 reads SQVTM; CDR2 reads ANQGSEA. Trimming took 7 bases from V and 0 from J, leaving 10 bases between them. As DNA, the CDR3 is TGCAGCGGCACGACTAGCTCCTACGAGCAGTACTTC. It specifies CSGTTSSYEQYF.

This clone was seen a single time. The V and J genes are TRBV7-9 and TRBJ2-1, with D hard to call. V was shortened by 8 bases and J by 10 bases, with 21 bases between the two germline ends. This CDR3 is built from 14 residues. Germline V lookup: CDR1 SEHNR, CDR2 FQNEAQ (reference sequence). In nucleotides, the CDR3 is TGTGCCAGCGCCCATCCCCTTGTAAGCGTCGAGCAGTTCTTC. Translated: CASAHPLVSVEQFF.

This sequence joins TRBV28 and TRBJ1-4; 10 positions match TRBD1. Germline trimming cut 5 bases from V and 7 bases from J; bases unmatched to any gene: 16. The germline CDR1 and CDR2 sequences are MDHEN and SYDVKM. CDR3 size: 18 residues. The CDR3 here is CASSGSSRGQGIGEKLFF. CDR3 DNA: TGTGCCAGCAGTGGGTCTTCTAGGGGACAGGGGATTGGTGAAAAACTGTTTTTT.

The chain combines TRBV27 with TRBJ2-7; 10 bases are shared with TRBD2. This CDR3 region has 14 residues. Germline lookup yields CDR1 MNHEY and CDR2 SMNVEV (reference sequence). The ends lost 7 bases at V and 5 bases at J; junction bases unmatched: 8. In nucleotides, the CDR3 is TGTGCCAGCACCGGAGCGGGAGGGCCCCACGAGCAGTACTTC. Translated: CASTGAGGPHEQYF.

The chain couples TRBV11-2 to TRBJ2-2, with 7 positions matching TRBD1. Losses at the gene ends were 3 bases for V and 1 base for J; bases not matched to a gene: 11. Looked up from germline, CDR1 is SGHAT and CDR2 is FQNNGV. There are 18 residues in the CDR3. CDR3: CASSFFGLRQGNTGELFF. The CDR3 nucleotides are TGTGCCAGCAGCTTTTTTGGTCTAAGACAGGGGAACACCGGGGAGCTGTTTTTT.

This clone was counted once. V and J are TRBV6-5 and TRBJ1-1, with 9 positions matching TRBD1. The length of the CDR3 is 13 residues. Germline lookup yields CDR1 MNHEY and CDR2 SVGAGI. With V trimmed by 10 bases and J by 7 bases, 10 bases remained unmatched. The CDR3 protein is CAILQGARGEAFF. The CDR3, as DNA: TGTGCCATCCTACAGGGGGCGCGGGGTGAAGCTTTCTTT.

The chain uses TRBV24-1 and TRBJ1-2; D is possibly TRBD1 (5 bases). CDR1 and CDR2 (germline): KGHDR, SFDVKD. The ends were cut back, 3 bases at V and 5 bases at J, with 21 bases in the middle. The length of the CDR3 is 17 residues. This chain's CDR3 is CATSDPSAGRDLYGYTF. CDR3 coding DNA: TGTGCCACCAGTGATCCCTCTGCGGGGAGGGACCTTTATGGCTACACCTTC.

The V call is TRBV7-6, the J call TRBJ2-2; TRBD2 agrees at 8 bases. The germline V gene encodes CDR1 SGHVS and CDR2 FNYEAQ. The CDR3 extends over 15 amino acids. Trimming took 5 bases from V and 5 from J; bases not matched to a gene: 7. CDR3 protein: CASSPIGGDTGELFF. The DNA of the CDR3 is TGTGCCAGCAGCCCCATCGGGGGGGATACCGGGGAGCTGTTTTTT.

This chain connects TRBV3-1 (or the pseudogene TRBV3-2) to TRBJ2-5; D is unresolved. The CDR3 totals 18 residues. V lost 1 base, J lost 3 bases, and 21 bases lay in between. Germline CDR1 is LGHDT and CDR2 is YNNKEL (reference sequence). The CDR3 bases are TGTGCCAGCAGCCAAGGGGCAGGTGCTTACCCCCAAGAAGAGACCCAGTACTTC. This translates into CASSQGAGAYPQEETQYF.

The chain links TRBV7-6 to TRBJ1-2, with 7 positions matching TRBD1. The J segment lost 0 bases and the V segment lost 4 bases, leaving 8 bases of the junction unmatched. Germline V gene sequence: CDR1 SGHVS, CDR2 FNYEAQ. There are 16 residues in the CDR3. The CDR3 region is CASSSIPGQSNYGYTF. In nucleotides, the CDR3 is TGTGCCAGCAGCTCAATTCCGGGACAGTCTAACTATGGCTACACCTTC.

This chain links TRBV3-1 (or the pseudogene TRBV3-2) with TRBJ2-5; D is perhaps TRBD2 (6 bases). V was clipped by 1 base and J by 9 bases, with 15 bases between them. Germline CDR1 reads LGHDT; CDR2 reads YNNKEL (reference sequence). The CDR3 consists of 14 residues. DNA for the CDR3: TGTGCCAGCAGCCAAGTCGAACGCGGGATGGCCCAGTACTTC. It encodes CASSQVERGMAQYF.

DNA for the CDR3: TGTGCCAGCAGTTTATTGCGGGGGCCCGGGGAGCTGTTTTTT. It yields the protein CASSLLRGPGELFF. The chain recombines TRBV28 with TRBJ2-2, with a possible D match to TRBD2 (7 bases). Deletions cut 1 base from V and 6 bases from J, with 9 bases between. Germline V gene sequence: CDR1 MDHEN, CDR2 SYDVKM. The CDR3 is 14 residues long.

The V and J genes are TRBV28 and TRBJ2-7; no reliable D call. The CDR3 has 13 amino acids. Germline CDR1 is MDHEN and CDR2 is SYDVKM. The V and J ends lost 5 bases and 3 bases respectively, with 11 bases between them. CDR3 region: CASSPRPLYEQYF. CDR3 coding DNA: TGTGCCAGCAGTCCCAGGCCACTCTACGAGCAGTACTTC.

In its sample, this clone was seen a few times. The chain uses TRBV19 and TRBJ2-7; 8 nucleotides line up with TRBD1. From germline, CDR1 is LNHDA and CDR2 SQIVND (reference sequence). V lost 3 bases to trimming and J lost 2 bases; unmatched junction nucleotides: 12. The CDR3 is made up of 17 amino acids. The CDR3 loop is CASSIRSGTGAPYEQYF. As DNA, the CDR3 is TGTGCCAGTAGTATCCGTTCCGGGACAGGAGCCCCCTACGAGCAGTACTTC.

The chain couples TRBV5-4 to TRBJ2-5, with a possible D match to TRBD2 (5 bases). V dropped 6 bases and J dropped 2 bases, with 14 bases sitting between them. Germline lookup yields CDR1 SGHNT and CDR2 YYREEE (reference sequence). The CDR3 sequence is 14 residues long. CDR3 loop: CASTRAQLQETQYF. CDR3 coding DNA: TGTGCCAGCACGCGGGCCCAGTTGCAAGAGACCCAGTACTTC. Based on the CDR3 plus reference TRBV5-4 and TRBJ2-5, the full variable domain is ETGVTQSPTHLIKTRGQQVTLRCSSQSGHNTVSWYQQALGQGPQFIFQYYREEENGRGNFPPRFSGLQFPNYSSELNVNALELDDSALYLCASTRAQLQETQYFGPGTRLLVL.

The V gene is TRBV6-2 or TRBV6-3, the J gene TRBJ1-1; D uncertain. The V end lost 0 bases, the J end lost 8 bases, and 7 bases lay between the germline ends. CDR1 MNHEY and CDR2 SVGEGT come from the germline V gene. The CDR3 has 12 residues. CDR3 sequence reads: CASSYSVREAFF. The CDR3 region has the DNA TGTGCCAGCAGTTACTCGGTGAGAGAAGCTTTCTTT.

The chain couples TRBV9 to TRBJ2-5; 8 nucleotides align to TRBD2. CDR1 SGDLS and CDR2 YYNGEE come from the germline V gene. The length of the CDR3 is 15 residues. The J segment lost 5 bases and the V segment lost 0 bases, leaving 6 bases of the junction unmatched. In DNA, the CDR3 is TGTGCCAGCAGCGTAGGGGCGGGGGGAATCGAGACCCAGTACTTC. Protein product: CASSVGAGGIETQYF.